The rows below give T cell receptor beta chains drawn from one sample of a study of a mutant IDH1 vaccine in newly diagnosed glioma. Assay used: immunoSEQ multiplex PCR; TCRdb lists only in-frame clones, some missing. The data show tens of thousands of clones, with approximately 79% seen just once and 8% held by the top ten. These TCRs' antigens remain unknown. Material: PBMCs, obtained from a glioma patient whose treatment included an IDH1 peptide vaccine. These TCRs come from a man aged 35-49 years with glioma. CDR3s include the opening cysteine and the closing phenylalanine or tryptophan. D genes are given only for firm matches. The listing skips clone size in some rows; elsewhere it reads once, few, many or a size class.

TRBV6-5,TRBJ1-1,-,few,TGTGCCAGCAGTTACACCCGGGACACTTCCAACACTGAAGCTTTCTTT,CASSYTRDTSNTEAFF
TRBV27,TRBJ1-2,-,-,TGTGCCAGCAAGAGGGGGGAAGTGGATGGCTACACCTTC,CASKRGEVDGYTF
TRBV6-1,TRBJ1-1,-,-,TGTGCCAGCAGTGAAAGTTCAACAGACACTGAAGCTTTCTTT,CASSESSTDTEAFF
TRBV6-4,TRBJ2-1,TRBD2,-,TGTGCCAGCAGTGAGATAGCGGGGGCCTACAATGAGCAGTTCTTC,CASSEIAGAYNEQFF
TRBV21-1,TRBJ2-7,-,few,TGTGCCAGCAGCAAAGCGGTATGGGACCAAAGCTCCTACGAGCAGTACTTC,CASSKAVWDQSSYEQYF
TRBV7-2,TRBJ2-3,-,-,TGTGCCAGCAGCCCCGATGTTGCCACAGATACGCAGTATTTT,CASSPDVATDTQYF
TRBV5-6,TRBJ2-1,-,-,TGTGCCAGCAGCTTGGGGACTATCAATGAGCAGTTCTTC,CASSLGTINEQFF
TRBV12-5,TRBJ1-4,TRBD1,-,TGTGCTAGTGGTACCGGGACAGGGGGAGAAAAACTGTTTTTT,CASGTGTGGEKLFF
TRBV6-1,TRBJ2-7,-,-,TGTGCCAGCAGTGAAGTCGCTAGCTGGTTACTAAGGGAGCAGTACTTC,CASSEVASWLLREQYF
TRBV19,TRBJ2-5,-,-,TGTGCCAGTAGTATAACGGGAGCGGCAGAGACCCAGTACTTC,CASSITGAAETQYF
TRBV10-3,TRBJ1-2,-,-,TGTGCCATCAGTGATTACAGGGCATACTATGGCTACACCTTC,CAISDYRAYYGYTF
TRBV7-2,TRBJ2-5,TRBD1,-,TGTGCCAGCAGCTTGAGGGGGCGAGAGACCCAGTACTTC,CASSLRGRETQYF
TRBV10-1,TRBJ2-7,-,-,TGCGCCAGCATCTTCCCCTCCGATATTCGGCACGAGCAGTACTTC,CASIFPSDIRHEQYF
TRBV7-9,TRBJ2-2,-,-,TGTGCCAGCGGCAGGACTGGGGAGCTGTTTTTT,CASGRTGELFF
TRBV7-2,TRBJ2-2,-,-,TGTGCCAGCAGCTTAGTCCCGGGGACTTTCTCCACCGGGGAGCTGTTTTTT,CASSLVPGTFSTGELFF
TRBV7-2,TRBJ2-3,-,-,TGTGCCAGCAGCCCAAGTCGGGGATACACAGATACGCAGTATTTT,CASSPSRGYTDTQYF